A single T cell receptor (beta chain) is shown here with its context. The antigen remains undetermined. This entry comes from a study of a mutant IDH1 vaccine in newly diagnosed glioma. Study-level background: Former treatment meant radiotherapy, temozolomide, or both; the majority had gotten both.

General study results and limits: Top-clonotype changes in peripheral T cells seemed unrelated to pseudoprogression.

Germline CDR1 is SNHLY and CDR2 is FYNNEI. V dropped 8 bases and J dropped 8 bases, with 12 bases sitting between them. The CDR3 contains 12 residues. The assay was immunoSEQ multiplex PCR, and TCRdb's table has in-frame clones only and misses some. Of around 60,000 clones listed, 80% to 95% are singletons. Time point of the sample: baseline, week 1 (first vaccination visit). As to treatment: pre-vaccination baseline after standard-of-care therapy. Newly diagnosed WHO grade 3 or 4 IDH1-mutant, ATRX-lost astrocytomas were identified in the donors. The origin of this receptor is a man aged 45-60 years with glioma. The chain combines TRBV2 with TRBJ1-4, with no clear D. Sequencing was performed on PBMCs, taken from a glioma patient treated with radiotherapy, temozolomide or both. The CDR3 protein is CASAARVEKLFF. As DNA, the CDR3 is TGTGCCAGCGCGGCGAGGGTCGAAAAACTGTTTTTT.